This T cell receptor (beta chain) was sequenced for a study of blood T cells in healthy people across ages. Combining a sample-barcoded 5' primer with a J-beta primer mix, a second PCR ran for 7 to 11 cycles. TCRdb reprocessed the 5' RACE reads via MiXCR and lists one record per CDR3 protein. The data hold 1.5 million to 2 million distinct CDR3 sequences, with roughly 30% observed a single time. Overall study findings and caveats: The diversity estimates, figures obtained from one million T cells, were considered underestimates.

This clonotype occurred once. Its antigen is not identified. This TCR was sampled from a woman between 25 and 40 years old in good health. The specimen was blood.

As DNA, the CDR3 is TGCAGTGTCAGGATACCTCCCCAAGAGACCCAGTACTTC. It specifies CSVRIPPQETQYF. The chain links TRBV20-1 to TRBJ2-5, with D unclear. With 7 bases removed from V and 1 base from J, the gap between germline ends came to 13 bases. This CDR3 spans 13 amino acids. Germline V gene sequence: CDR1 DFQATT, CDR2 SNEGSKA (reference sequence).